Sequencing of this TCR beta chain was carried out in a study of blood T cells in healthy people across ages. The V segment lost 7 bases and the J segment 4 bases; nucleotides outside the gene matches: 13. The CDR3 is 17 amino acids. The germline V gene encodes CDR1 SGHAT and CDR2 FQNNGV. This clonotype was detected many times. Primed by a sample-barcoded 5' primer and a J-beta primer mix, a second PCR proceeded for about 6 to 11 cycles. MiXCR, applied by TCRdb to the 5' RACE reads, yields one record per CDR3 protein. Here the sample spans about 930,000 distinct CDR3 sequences, about 28% being singletons. These data were likewise used in another study, on T cells of mothers and their children.

V and J are TRBV11-2 and TRBJ2-1; TRBD2 agrees at 10 bases. This sequence originates from a woman aged 40 to 49 in good health. Sequencing was performed on blood. CDR3: CASTPSLAGAVYNEQFF. The CDR3 nucleotides read TGTGCCAGCACACCCTCCCTAGCGGGGGCTGTGTACAATGAGCAGTTCTTC.